The rows below give T cell receptor beta chains drawn from one sample of a study of patients and donors after allogeneic stem cell transplantation. TCRdb re-analysed the RT-PCR reads in MiXCR, keeping a single row per CDR3 protein. The sample has some 960,000 distinct CDR3 sequences; more than 15% are singletons. The sample comprised blood, either unsorted or a sorted T cell fraction (not recorded which). These receptors were collected from a human donor who was either an allogeneic HSCT recipient or a stem cell or donor lymphocyte infusion donor (not recorded which). It is not recorded whose cells these are; they may come from a transplant donor. The CDR3 runs from the conserved cysteine through the conserved F or W. The order of the fields is D gene, V gene, clone size, CDR3 length, J gene, CDR3 protein, CDR3 DNA. The D gene is left open where the match is weak. Clone size is stated in some rows and not others, as once, few, many or a class when expanded.

d_call: .
v_call: TRBV13
clone_size: few
cdr3_length: 14
j_call: TRBJ2-1
cdr3_aa: CASSFGSGYNEQFF
cdr3_nt: TGTGCCAGCAGCTTTGGGAGCGGTTACAATGAGCAGTTCTTC

d_call: .
v_call: TRBV2
clone_size: .
cdr3_length: 15
j_call: TRBJ2-2
cdr3_aa: CALHSGTPNTGELFF
cdr3_nt: TGTGCCTTGCATTCCGGGACACCAAACACCGGGGAGCTGTTTTTT

d_call: .
v_call: TRBV21-1
clone_size: .
cdr3_length: 15
j_call: TRBJ2-5
cdr3_aa: CASSKYRGGIETQYF
cdr3_nt: TGTGCCAGCAGCAAATATAGGGGAGGGATCGAGACCCAGTACTTC

d_call: .
v_call: TRBV24-1
clone_size: few
cdr3_length: 14
j_call: TRBJ2-3
cdr3_aa: CATSDTGSTDTQYF
cdr3_nt: TGTGCCACCAGTGATACCGGGAGCACAGATACGCAGTATTTT

d_call: TRBD2
v_call: TRBV12-3/TRBV12-4
clone_size: .
cdr3_length: 16
j_call: TRBJ2-1
cdr3_aa: CASSSHPTSGSNEQFF
cdr3_nt: TGTGCCAGCAGTTCCCACCCGACTAGCGGGAGTAATGAGCAGTTCTTC

d_call: TRBD1
v_call: TRBV12-5
clone_size: few
cdr3_length: 13
j_call: TRBJ2-1
cdr3_aa: CASGGQGDSEQFF
cdr3_nt: TGTGCTAGTGGTGGACAGGGAGACAGTGAGCAGTTCTTC

d_call: TRBD1
v_call: TRBV29-1
clone_size: few
cdr3_length: 16
j_call: TRBJ1-1
cdr3_aa: CSVVAPGQLSRGEAFF
cdr3_nt: TGCAGCGTTGTGGCCCCGGGACAGCTCTCGCGGGGTGAAGCTTTCTTT

d_call: .
v_call: TRBV29-1
clone_size: .
cdr3_length: 14
j_call: TRBJ1-5
cdr3_aa: CSVEVGGVGQPQHF
cdr3_nt: TGCAGCGTTGAAGTAGGGGGAGTAGGCCAGCCCCAGCATTTT

d_call: TRBD1
v_call: TRBV11-1
clone_size: .
cdr3_length: 19
j_call: TRBJ1-5
cdr3_aa: CASSLVSGQGDFGNQPQHF
cdr3_nt: TGTGCCAGCAGCTTAGTATCGGGACAGGGAGATTTCGGCAATCAGCCCCAGCATTTT

d_call: .
v_call: TRBV24-1
clone_size: few
cdr3_length: 15
j_call: TRBJ1-5
cdr3_aa: CATSDSATVSQPQHF
cdr3_nt: TGTGCCACCAGTGATTCTGCGACAGTTTCTCAGCCCCAGCATTTT

d_call: .
v_call: TRBV5-6
clone_size: few
cdr3_length: 14
j_call: TRBJ2-3
cdr3_aa: CASRLATSTDTQYF
cdr3_nt: TGTGCCAGCCGCCTAGCGACTAGCACAGATACGCAGTATTTT

d_call: TRBD2
v_call: TRBV7-9
clone_size: few
cdr3_length: 16
j_call: TRBJ2-3
cdr3_aa: CASSHHRTSGTDTQYF
cdr3_nt: TGTGCCAGCAGCCACCACCGGACTAGCGGCACAGATACGCAGTATTTT

d_call: .
v_call: TRBV20-1
clone_size: many
cdr3_length: 15
j_call: TRBJ2-3
cdr3_aa: CSALRDISRTDTQYF
cdr3_nt: TGCAGTGCTCTAAGGGACATCTCACGCACAGATACGCAGTATTTT

d_call: TRBD1
v_call: TRBV4-3
clone_size: .
cdr3_length: 14
j_call: TRBJ2-7
cdr3_aa: CASSQGDREYEQYF
cdr3_nt: TGCGCCAGCAGCCAGGGGGACAGGGAATACGAGCAGTACTTC

d_call: .
v_call: TRBV4-2
clone_size: .
cdr3_length: 16
j_call: TRBJ2-7
cdr3_aa: CASSQGGRGRSHEQYF
cdr3_nt: TGTGCCAGCAGCCAAGGCGGCCGAGGCCGTTCTCACGAGCAGTACTTC

d_call: .
v_call: TRBV5-1
clone_size: few
cdr3_length: 14
j_call: TRBJ2-7
cdr3_aa: CASSLDPGFYEQYF
cdr3_nt: TGCGCCAGCAGCTTGGACCCAGGCTTCTACGAGCAGTACTTC

d_call: .
v_call: TRBV19
clone_size: few
cdr3_length: 17
j_call: TRBJ2-1
cdr3_aa: CASSIRPRGTLHNEQFF
cdr3_nt: TGTGCCAGTAGTATACGCCCCAGGGGAACTTTACACAATGAGCAGTTCTTC

d_call: TRBD1
v_call: TRBV9
clone_size: few
cdr3_length: 15
j_call: TRBJ2-1
cdr3_aa: CASSQRDRAYNEQFF
cdr3_nt: TGTGCCAGCAGCCAGAGAGACAGGGCTTACAATGAGCAGTTCTTC

d_call: .
v_call: TRBV25-1
clone_size: many
cdr3_length: 18
j_call: TRBJ1-3
cdr3_aa: CASSKKRQGRGSGNTIYF
cdr3_nt: TGTGCCAGCAGTAAAAAGAGGCAGGGGAGAGGCTCTGGAAACACCATATATTTT

d_call: .
v_call: TRBV3-1
clone_size: .
cdr3_length: 15
j_call: TRBJ2-5
cdr3_aa: CASSPRTPKQETQYF
cdr3_nt: TGTGCCAGCAGCCCCAGGACCCCGAAACAAGAGACCCAGTACTTC

d_call: .
v_call: TRBV27
clone_size: few
cdr3_length: 15
j_call: TRBJ1-6
cdr3_aa: CASREDGAYNSPLHF
cdr3_nt: TGTGCCAGCAGGGAGGACGGAGCCTATAATTCACCCCTCCACTTT

d_call: .
v_call: TRBV9
clone_size: .
cdr3_length: 15
j_call: TRBJ2-3
cdr3_aa: CASSVSGNQADTQYF
cdr3_nt: TGTGCCAGCAGCGTATCGGGGAATCAAGCAGATACGCAGTATTTT

d_call: TRBD2
v_call: TRBV7-2
clone_size: .
cdr3_length: 17
j_call: TRBJ2-3
cdr3_aa: CASSFYALAGLTDTQYF
cdr3_nt: TGTGCCAGCAGCTTCTACGCTCTAGCGGGGCTCACAGATACGCAGTATTTT

d_call: TRBD1
v_call: TRBV20-1
clone_size: few
cdr3_length: 16
j_call: TRBJ1-5
cdr3_aa: CSARDGRQGFNQPQHF
cdr3_nt: TGCAGTGCTAGAGATGGGCGACAGGGTTTCAATCAGCCCCAGCATTTT

d_call: .
v_call: TRBV19
clone_size: few
cdr3_length: 12
j_call: TRBJ2-1
cdr3_aa: CASSIRVNEQFF
cdr3_nt: TGTGCCAGTAGTATTCGCGTCAATGAGCAGTTCTTC

d_call: .
v_call: TRBV10-3
clone_size: few
cdr3_length: 15
j_call: TRBJ1-4
cdr3_aa: CAISKSPTAGEKLFF
cdr3_nt: TGTGCCATCAGTAAGTCGCCCACCGCCGGTGAAAAACTGTTTTTT

d_call: .
v_call: TRBV21-1
clone_size: few
cdr3_length: 16
j_call: TRBJ2-2
cdr3_aa: CASSTRTSGNTGELFF
cdr3_nt: TGTGCCAGCAGCACGCGGACTAGCGGGAACACCGGGGAGCTGTTTTTT

d_call: TRBD1
v_call: TRBV6-4
clone_size: many
cdr3_length: 14
j_call: TRBJ1-1
cdr3_aa: CASTYRGRNTEAFF
cdr3_nt: TGTGCCAGCACGTACAGGGGAAGGAACACTGAAGCTTTCTTT

d_call: .
v_call: TRBV9
clone_size: many
cdr3_length: 15
j_call: TRBJ1-1
cdr3_aa: CASSVGPAKNTEAFF
cdr3_nt: TGTGCCAGCAGCGTAGGTCCGGCTAAGAACACTGAAGCTTTCTTT

d_call: TRBD1
v_call: TRBV6-5
clone_size: many
cdr3_length: 15
j_call: TRBJ1-5
cdr3_aa: CASSYSGTGNQPQHF
cdr3_nt: TGTGCCAGCAGTTACTCCGGGACAGGGAATCAGCCCCAGCATTTT

d_call: .
v_call: TRBV2
clone_size: few
cdr3_length: 14
j_call: TRBJ2-7
cdr3_aa: CASRTGTQFYEQYF
cdr3_nt: TGTGCCAGTAGGACGGGGACACAATTCTACGAGCAGTACTTC

d_call: .
v_call: TRBV6-1
clone_size: .
cdr3_length: 17
j_call: TRBJ2-4
cdr3_aa: CASSLGAGRIAKNIQYF
cdr3_nt: TGTGCCAGCAGTCTCGGAGCAGGGAGGATAGCCAAAAACATTCAGTACTTC

d_call: .
v_call: TRBV12-3/TRBV12-4
clone_size: many
cdr3_length: 13
j_call: TRBJ2-1
cdr3_aa: CASSPRDYNEQFF
cdr3_nt: TGTGCCAGCAGTCCCCGGGACTACAATGAGCAGTTCTTC

d_call: .
v_call: TRBV27
clone_size: .
cdr3_length: 17
j_call: TRBJ1-3
cdr3_aa: CASSPGVGPTGGNTIYF
cdr3_nt: TGTGCCAGCAGCCCGGGGGTGGGGCCGACGGGTGGAAACACCATATATTTT

d_call: TRBD1
v_call: TRBV19
clone_size: once
cdr3_length: 15
j_call: TRBJ1-1
cdr3_aa: CASSLNPGGVTVAFF
cdr3_nt: TGTGCCAGTAGTCTTAACCCAGGGGGAGTAACTGTAGCTTTCTTT

d_call: TRBD1
v_call: TRBV5-6
clone_size: few
cdr3_length: 14
j_call: TRBJ2-3
cdr3_aa: CASSRQGTTDTQYF
cdr3_nt: TGTGCCAGCAGCCGACAGGGAACCACAGATACGCAGTATTTT

d_call: .
v_call: TRBV12-3/TRBV12-4
clone_size: few
cdr3_length: 14
j_call: TRBJ2-3
cdr3_aa: CASSLEQGGDTQYF
cdr3_nt: TGTGCCAGCAGTTTGGAGCAAGGTGGAGATACGCAGTATTTT

d_call: .
v_call: TRBV20-1
clone_size: .
cdr3_length: 15
j_call: TRBJ2-7
cdr3_aa: CSARDGSLSASEQYF
cdr3_nt: TGCAGTGCTAGAGACGGTAGCCTTAGCGCCTCCGAGCAGTACTTC

d_call: TRBD1
v_call: TRBV7-9
clone_size: .
cdr3_length: 15
j_call: TRBJ2-7
cdr3_aa: CASSSNLDRVYEQYF
cdr3_nt: TGTGCCAGCAGCTCTAACCTGGACAGGGTCTACGAGCAGTACTTC

d_call: .
v_call: TRBV6-1
clone_size: .
cdr3_length: 14
j_call: TRBJ2-3
cdr3_aa: CASSGDWGTDTQYF
cdr3_nt: TGTGCCAGCAGTGGCGACTGGGGCACAGATACGCAGTATTTT

d_call: .
v_call: TRBV5-1
clone_size: .
cdr3_length: 15
j_call: TRBJ2-2
cdr3_aa: CASSLEGSDTGELFF
cdr3_nt: TGCGCCAGCAGCTTGGAAGGGAGTGACACCGGGGAGCTGTTTTTT

d_call: .
v_call: TRBV6-5
clone_size: few
cdr3_length: 14
j_call: TRBJ1-5
cdr3_aa: CASSYSEGDQPQHF
cdr3_nt: TGTGCCAGCAGTTACTCGGAGGGAGATCAGCCCCAGCATTTT

d_call: TRBD1
v_call: TRBV7-2
clone_size: .
cdr3_length: 15
j_call: TRBJ1-1
cdr3_aa: CASSAGRGRGTEAFF
cdr3_nt: TGTGCCAGCAGCGCCGGGAGGGGGCGAGGCACTGAAGCTTTCTTT

d_call: .
v_call: TRBV5-6
clone_size: few
cdr3_length: 13
j_call: TRBJ1-1
cdr3_aa: CASSLVLLGEAFF
cdr3_nt: TGTGCCAGCAGCTTGGTACTACTCGGTGAAGCTTTCTTT

d_call: .
v_call: TRBV9
clone_size: .
cdr3_length: 15
j_call: TRBJ2-1
cdr3_aa: CASSVATSTYNEQFF
cdr3_nt: TGTGCCAGCAGCGTAGCTACGAGTACGTACAATGAGCAGTTCTTC

d_call: TRBD2
v_call: TRBV29-1
clone_size: .
cdr3_length: 14
j_call: TRBJ2-3
cdr3_aa: CSVAGLAGTDTQYF
cdr3_nt: TGCAGCGTTGCGGGACTAGCGGGCACAGATACGCAGTATTTT

d_call: TRBD2
v_call: TRBV7-9
clone_size: .
cdr3_length: 14
j_call: TRBJ2-3
cdr3_aa: CASSLEASGSTQYF
cdr3_nt: TGTGCCAGCAGCTTAGAAGCTAGCGGGAGTACGCAGTATTTT

d_call: TRBD2
v_call: TRBV12-3/TRBV12-4
clone_size: many
cdr3_length: 16
j_call: TRBJ2-7
cdr3_aa: CASSAPLAGGGYEQYF
cdr3_nt: TGTGCCAGCAGTGCCCCTCTAGCGGGAGGAGGTTACGAGCAGTACTTC

d_call: TRBD1
v_call: TRBV5-1
clone_size: few
cdr3_length: 14
j_call: TRBJ2-1
cdr3_aa: CASSRENRGDEQFF
cdr3_nt: TGCGCCAGCAGCCGAGAAAACAGGGGCGATGAGCAGTTCTTC